This TCR beta chain was captured by sequencing in a study of blood T cells in healthy people across ages. This clonotype was picked up many times. From germline, CDR1 is SGHVS and CDR2 FQNEAQ. The V end was cut by 4 bases, the J end by 0 bases, with 13 bases between. The CDR3 length is 15 residues. It was with a sample-barcoded 5' primer and a J-beta primer mix that a second PCR of about 6 to 12 cycles was run. Each CDR3 protein gets one entry after TCRdb re-called the 5' RACE reads with MiXCR. The sample shows about 650,000 distinct CDR3 sequences, 45% to 60% of them seen only once. The TCR sequence derives from an elderly woman in good health. What was sequenced was blood. This chain links TRBV7-8 with TRBJ2-7; tentatively, D is TRBD1 or TRBD2 (5 bases each). The CDR3 nucleotides are TGTGCCAGCAGCTCTAGTCGGGACCCCTCCTACGAGCAGTACTTC. Protein sequence: CASSSSRDPSYEQYF.